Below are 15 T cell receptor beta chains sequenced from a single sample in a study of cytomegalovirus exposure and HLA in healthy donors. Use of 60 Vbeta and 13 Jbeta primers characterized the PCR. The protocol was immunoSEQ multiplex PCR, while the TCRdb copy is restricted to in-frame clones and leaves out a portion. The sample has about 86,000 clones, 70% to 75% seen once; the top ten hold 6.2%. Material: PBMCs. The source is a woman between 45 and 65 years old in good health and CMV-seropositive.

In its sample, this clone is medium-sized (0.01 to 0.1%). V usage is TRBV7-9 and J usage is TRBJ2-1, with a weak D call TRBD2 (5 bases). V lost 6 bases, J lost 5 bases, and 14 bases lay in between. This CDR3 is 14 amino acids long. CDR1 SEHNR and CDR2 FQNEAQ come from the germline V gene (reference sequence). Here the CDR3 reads CASSSVGVNNEQFF. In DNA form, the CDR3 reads TGTGCCAGCAGTTCAGTCGGGGTCAACAATGAGCAGTTCTTC.

CDR3 protein: CASSEGGYEQYF. The CDR3 DNA reads as TGTGCCAGCAGTGAAGGCGGCTACGAGCAGTACTTC. This chain joins TRBV6-1 and TRBJ2-7; D unclear. Germline V gives CDR1 MNHNS, CDR2 SASEGT. The length of the CDR3 is 12 residues. The V end was cut by 1 base, the J end by 3 bases, with 4 bases between.

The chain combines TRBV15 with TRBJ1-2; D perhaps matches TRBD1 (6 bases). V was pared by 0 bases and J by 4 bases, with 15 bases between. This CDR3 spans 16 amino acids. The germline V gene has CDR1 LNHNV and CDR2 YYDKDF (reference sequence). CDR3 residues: CATSRDGAGDFYGYTF. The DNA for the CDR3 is TGTGCCACCAGCAGAGATGGGGCAGGGGATTTCTATGGCTACACCTTC.

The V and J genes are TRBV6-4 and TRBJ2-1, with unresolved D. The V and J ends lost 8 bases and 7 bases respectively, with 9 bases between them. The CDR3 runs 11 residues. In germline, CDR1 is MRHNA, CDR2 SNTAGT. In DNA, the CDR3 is TGTGCCAGCGGGCGCCAAAATGAGCAGTTCTTC. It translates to CASGRQNEQFF.

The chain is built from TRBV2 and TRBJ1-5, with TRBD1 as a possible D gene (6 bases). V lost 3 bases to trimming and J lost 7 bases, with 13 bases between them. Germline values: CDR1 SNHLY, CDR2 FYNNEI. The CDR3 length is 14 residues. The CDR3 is CASSEGLQGQPQHF. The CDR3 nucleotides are TGTGCCAGCAGTGAGGGGCTTCAGGGGCAGCCCCAGCATTTT.

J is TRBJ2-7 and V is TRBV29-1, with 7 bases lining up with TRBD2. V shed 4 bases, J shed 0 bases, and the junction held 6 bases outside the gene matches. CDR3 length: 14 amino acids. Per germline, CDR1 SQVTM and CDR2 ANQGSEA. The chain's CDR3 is CSVGMGGSSYEQYF. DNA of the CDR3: TGCAGCGTTGGGATGGGCGGGAGCTCCTACGAGCAGTACTTC.

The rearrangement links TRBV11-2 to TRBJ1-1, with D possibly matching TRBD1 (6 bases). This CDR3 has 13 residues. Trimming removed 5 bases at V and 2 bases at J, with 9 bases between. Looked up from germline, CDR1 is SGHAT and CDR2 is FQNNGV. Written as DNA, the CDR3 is TGTGCCAGCAGCCCACAGGGAAACACTGAAGCTTTCTTT. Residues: CASSPQGNTEAFF.

The CDR3 protein is CAWSPTGNYGYTF. The CDR3 region has the DNA TGTGCCTGGAGTCCCACAGGGAACTATGGCTACACCTTC. This rearrangement joins TRBV30 to TRBJ1-2; TRBD1 is a possible D gene (6 bases). The CDR3 is 13 amino acids. V shed 2 bases and J shed 2 bases, with 9 bases lying between them. In germline, CDR1 is GTSNPN, CDR2 SVGIG (reference sequence).

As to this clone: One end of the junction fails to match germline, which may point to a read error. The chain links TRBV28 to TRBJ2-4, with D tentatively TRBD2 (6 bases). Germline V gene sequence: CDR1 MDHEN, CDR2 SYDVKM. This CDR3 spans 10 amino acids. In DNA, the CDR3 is TGTGCCAGCCGGGGGAGCATTCAGCACTTC. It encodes CASRGSIQHF.

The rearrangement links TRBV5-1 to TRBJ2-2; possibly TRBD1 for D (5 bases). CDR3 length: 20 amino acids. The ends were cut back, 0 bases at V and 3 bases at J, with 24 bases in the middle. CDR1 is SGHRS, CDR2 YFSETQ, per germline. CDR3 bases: TGCGCCAGCAGCTTGGAGGCCCCTCGCTCCAGACAGATTTACACCGGGGAGCTGTTTTTT. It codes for CASSLEAPRSRQIYTGELFF.

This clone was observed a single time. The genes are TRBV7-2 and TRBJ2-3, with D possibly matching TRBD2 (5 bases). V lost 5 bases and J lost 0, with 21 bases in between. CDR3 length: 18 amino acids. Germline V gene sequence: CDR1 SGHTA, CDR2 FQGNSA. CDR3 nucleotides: TGTGCCAGCAGCCCGGGATTGGTAGCTAGTTCTAGCACAGATACGCAGTATTTT. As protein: CASSPGLVASSSTDTQYF.

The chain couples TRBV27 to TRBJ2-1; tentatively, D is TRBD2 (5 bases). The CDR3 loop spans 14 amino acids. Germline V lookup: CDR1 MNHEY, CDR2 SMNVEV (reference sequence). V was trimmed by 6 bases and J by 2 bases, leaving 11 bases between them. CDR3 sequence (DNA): TGTGCCAGCAGGCCTCGGGGTACCTACAATGAGCAGTTCTTC. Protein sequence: CASRPRGTYNEQFF.

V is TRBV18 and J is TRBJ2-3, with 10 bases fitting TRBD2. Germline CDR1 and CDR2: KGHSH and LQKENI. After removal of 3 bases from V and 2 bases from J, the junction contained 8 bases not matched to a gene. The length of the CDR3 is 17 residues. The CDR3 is CASSPTILAGATDTQYF. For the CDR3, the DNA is TGTGCCAGCTCACCTACTATCCTAGCGGGAGCCACAGATACGCAGTATTTT.

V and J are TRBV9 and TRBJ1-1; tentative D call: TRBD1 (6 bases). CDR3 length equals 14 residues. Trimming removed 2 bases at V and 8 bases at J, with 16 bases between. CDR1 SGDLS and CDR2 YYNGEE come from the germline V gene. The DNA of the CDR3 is TGTGCCAGCAGCGTCCTAGATGGTCAGGGGGAAGCTTTCTTT. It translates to CASSVLDGQGEAFF.

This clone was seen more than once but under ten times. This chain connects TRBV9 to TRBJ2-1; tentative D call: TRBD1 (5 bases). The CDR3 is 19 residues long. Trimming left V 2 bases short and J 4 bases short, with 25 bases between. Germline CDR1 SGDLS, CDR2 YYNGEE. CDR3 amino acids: CASSVLQAPGFFGYNEQFF. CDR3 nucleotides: TGTGCCAGCAGCGTTTTACAGGCCCCGGGCTTCTTCGGTTACAATGAGCAGTTCTTC.